This T cell receptor (beta chain) was captured in a study of blood T cell repertoires in COVID-19. Overall study context: T cells, B-cell-depleted T cells, or PBMCs provided the cDNA or gDNA that served as material.

Germline V gene data show CDR1 as SGHDN and CDR2 as FVKESK. Germline trimming cut 1 base from V and 2 bases from J; bases unmatched to any gene: 4. The CDR3 is 15 residues long. This table comes from immunoSEQ multiplex PCR, and its TCRdb copy is limited to in-frame clones, with some not included. The top ten clones hold roughly 9.2% of a sample with under 200,000 clones, 70% to 90% of them seen once. This receptor was taken from a woman older than 75 with acute or convalescent COVID-19. The chain has TRBV14 and TRBJ1-2; TRBD1 matches at 7 bases. Sample: peripheral blood. This CDR3 reads CASSQVRGQNYGYTF. CDR3 DNA sequence: TGTGCCAGCAGCCAAGTAAGGGGACAGAACTATGGCTACACCTTC.